The T cell receptor (beta chain) described here comes from a study of tumor-infiltrating lymphocytes in primary liver carcinoma. Germline V gives CDR1 MNHNY, CDR2 SVGAGI (reference sequence). The ends were cut back, 6 bases at V and 2 bases at J, with 20 bases in the middle. The CDR3 runs to 17 residues. The template, approximately 500 ng total RNA, yielded TCR beta cDNA made with a constant-region primer. It was through three nested multiplex PCR rounds of slightly modified ARM-PCR that TCR beta libraries arose. It was with TRBV1-TRBV30 forward primers and a C-beta reverse primer that the first two PCR rounds were run, at roughly 11 cycles each. TCRdb recomputed calls from the multiplex PCR reads with MiXCR, one row per CDR3 protein. The sample lists under 200,000 distinct CDR3 sequences, less than 65% seen once, with approximately 6.5% in the top ten. Germline DNA was also extracted, and blood RNA was taken from unsorted whole blood.

Material for sequencing was peripheral blood. This receptor was identified in a woman aged 55-70 years with primary liver carcinoma and hepatitis B virus infection. The J gene is TRBJ1-3, the V gene TRBV6-6; D perhaps matches TRBD1 (6 bases). The CDR3 nucleotides are TGTGCCAGCAGCCCACGTAGCGGGTACAGGGCTGGAAACACCATATATTTT. Its translation: CASSPRSGYRAGNTIYF.